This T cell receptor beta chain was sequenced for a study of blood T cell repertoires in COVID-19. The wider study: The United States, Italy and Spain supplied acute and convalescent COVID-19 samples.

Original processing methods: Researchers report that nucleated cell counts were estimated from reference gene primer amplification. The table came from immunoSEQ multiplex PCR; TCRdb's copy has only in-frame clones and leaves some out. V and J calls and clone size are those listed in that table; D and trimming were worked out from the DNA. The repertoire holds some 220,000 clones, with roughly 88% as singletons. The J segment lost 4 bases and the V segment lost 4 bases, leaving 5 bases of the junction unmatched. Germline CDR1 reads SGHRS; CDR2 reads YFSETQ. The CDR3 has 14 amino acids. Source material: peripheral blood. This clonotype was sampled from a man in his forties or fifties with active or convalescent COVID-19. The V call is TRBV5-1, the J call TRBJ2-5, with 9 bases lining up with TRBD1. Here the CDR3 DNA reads TGCGCCAGCAGCGAAGGGACAGGGCGAGAGACCCAGTACTTC. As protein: CASSEGTGRETQYF. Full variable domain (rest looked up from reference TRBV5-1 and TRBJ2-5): KAGVTQTPRYLIKTRGQQVTLSCSPISGHRSVSWYQQTPGQGLQFLFEYFSETQRNKGNFPGRFSGRQFSNSRSEMNVSTLELGDSALYLCASSEGTGRETQYFGPGTRLLVL.